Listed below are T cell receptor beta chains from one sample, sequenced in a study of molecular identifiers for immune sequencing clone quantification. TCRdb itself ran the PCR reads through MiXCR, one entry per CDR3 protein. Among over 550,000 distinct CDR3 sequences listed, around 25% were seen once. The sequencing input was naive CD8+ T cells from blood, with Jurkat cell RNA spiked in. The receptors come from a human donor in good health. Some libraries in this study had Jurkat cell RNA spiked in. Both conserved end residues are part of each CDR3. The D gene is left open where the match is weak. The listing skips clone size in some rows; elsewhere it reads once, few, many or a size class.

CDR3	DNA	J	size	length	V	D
CASSLGPAMNTEAFF	TGCGCCAGCAGCCTGGGGCCAGCCATGAACACTGAAGCTTTCTTT	TRBJ1-1	many	15	TRBV4-1	.
CASTRAGTNPYEQYF	TGTGCCAGCACCCGAGCCGGGACAAACCCCTACGAGCAGTACTTC	TRBJ2-7	few	15	TRBV6-1	.
CASSPGKGSYEQYF	TGCGCCAGCAGCCCCGGGAAGGGGTCCTACGAGCAGTACTTC	TRBJ2-7	many	14	TRBV4-3	.
CASSQQGNNQPQHF	TGCGCCAGCAGCCAACAGGGAAACAATCAGCCCCAGCATTTT	TRBJ1-5	many	14	TRBV4-1	.
CASGIPTSGQETQYF	TGTGCCAGCGGCATACCGACTAGCGGCCAAGAGACCCAGTACTTC	TRBJ2-5	few	15	TRBV7-2	TRBD2
CAWSPGRNQPQHF	TGTGCCTGGAGTCCAGGTCGCAATCAGCCCCAGCATTTT	TRBJ1-5	few	13	TRBV30	.
CASSVWGRDEQYF	TGTGCCAGCAGTGTTTGGGGGAGAGACGAGCAGTACTTC	TRBJ2-7	many	13	TRBV12-3/TRBV12-4	.
CASSPTTAEAFF	TGTGCCAGCAGCCCAACCACCGCTGAAGCTTTCTTT	TRBJ1-1	many	12	TRBV7-6	.
CASSYVAWTEAFF	TGTGCCAGCAGTTACGTGGCCTGGACTGAAGCTTTCTTT	TRBJ1-1	few	13	TRBV6-2/TRBV6-3	.
CASSLTTGPGQPQHF	TGTGCCAGCAGTCTAACTACAGGGCCGGGTCAGCCCCAGCATTTT	TRBJ1-5	few	15	TRBV27	.
CASSLSGDEQFF	TGTGCCAGCAGCTTAAGCGGGGATGAGCAGTTCTTC	TRBJ2-1	many	12	TRBV7-9	TRBD2
CASSLGPTGDEKLFF	TGTGCCAGCAGCTTAGGTCCGACAGGGGATGAAAAACTGTTTTTT	TRBJ1-4	.	15	TRBV11-2	TRBD1
CAWSFTGDGYTF	TGTGCCTGGAGTTTCACAGGGGACGGCTACACCTTC	TRBJ1-2	many	12	TRBV30	TRBD1
CASSYSLAGDYEQYF	TGCGCCAGCAGCTACAGCCTAGCGGGGGACTACGAGCAGTACTTC	TRBJ2-7	many	15	TRBV5-1	TRBD2
CASSSGWYTEAFF	TGTGCCAGCAGTTCTGGGTGGTACACTGAAGCTTTCTTT	TRBJ1-1	many	13	TRBV6-5	.
CASSEPETGVSFVREAFF	TGTGCCAGCAGCGAACCCGAGACAGGGGTGAGTTTTGTACGGGAAGCTTTCTTT	TRBJ1-1	.	18	TRBV12-3/TRBV12-4	TRBD1
CASSTDAFYEQYF	TGTGCCAGTAGTACCGATGCATTCTACGAGCAGTACTTC	TRBJ2-7	.	13	TRBV19	.
CASSAGDRGWADTQYF	TGCGCCAGCAGCGCGGGCGACAGGGGTTGGGCAGATACGCAGTATTTT	TRBJ2-3	many	16	TRBV5-1	TRBD1
CASSPTGRAYEQYF	TGTGCCAGCAGTCCCACCGGGAGAGCGTACGAGCAGTACTTC	TRBJ2-7	.	14	TRBV6-5	.
CASSLAGFADSPLHF	TGTGCCAGCAGCCTAGCAGGGTTCGCCGATTCACCCCTCCACTTT	TRBJ1-6	once	15	TRBV7-9	.
CASSTGQSNQPQHF	TGTGCCAGCAGCACAGGACAGAGCAATCAGCCCCAGCATTTT	TRBJ1-5	few	14	TRBV12-3/TRBV12-4	.
CASSALDRSEQFF	TGTGCCAGCAGCGCCCTGGACCGATCTGAGCAGTTCTTC	TRBJ2-1	many	13	TRBV7-3	.
CATSRAASPINEQFF	TGTGCCACCAGCAGGGCCGCGTCTCCAATCAATGAGCAGTTCTTC	TRBJ2-1	.	15	TRBV15	.
CASSQDRTGAAFNYGYTF	TGCGCCAGCAGCCAAGATCGGACAGGGGCCGCTTTTAACTATGGCTACACCTTC	TRBJ1-2	few	18	TRBV4-3	TRBD1
CASSQDTGWETQYF	TGCGCCAGCAGCCAAGATACAGGGTGGGAGACCCAGTACTTC	TRBJ2-5	.	14	TRBV4-3	.
CASSSGATGELFF	TGTGCCAGCAGCTCCGGGGCGACCGGGGAGCTGTTTTTT	TRBJ2-2	many	13	TRBV7-9	.
CASSFGTLTGELFF	TGTGCCAGCAGTTTTGGGACCTTAACCGGGGAGCTGTTTTTT	TRBJ2-2	.	14	TRBV27	.
CASSVGQQISTNEKLFF	TGTGCCAGCAGCGTAGGACAGCAGATATCAACTAATGAAAAACTGTTTTTT	TRBJ1-4	few	17	TRBV9	.
CASSLGRRPPGELFF	TGTGCCAGCAGCTTAGGGCGGCGGCCCCCCGGGGAGCTGTTTTTT	TRBJ2-2	.	15	TRBV13	.
CASKPGGILNTGELFF	TGTGCCAGCAAACCAGGGGGGATTTTGAACACCGGGGAGCTGTTTTTT	TRBJ2-2	many	16	TRBV27	.
CAISKPLRSYEQYF	TGTGCCATCAGTAAGCCCCTACGGTCCTACGAGCAGTACTTC	TRBJ2-7	.	14	TRBV10-3	.
CASSLGHGQEKAFF	TGTGCCAGCAGCTTAGGCCACGGACAGGAAAAAGCTTTCTTT	TRBJ1-1	.	14	TRBV11-2	TRBD1
CASSTGRGGPYTGELFF	TGTGCCAGCAGTACGGGCAGGGGAGGGCCGTACACCGGGGAGCTGTTTTTT	TRBJ2-2	.	17	TRBV12-3/TRBV12-4	.
CASSRTDNVYEQYF	TGTGCCAGCAGTAGGACAGATAACGTTTACGAGCAGTACTTC	TRBJ2-7	few	14	TRBV27	.
CASSFRTGGVGHEQYF	TGTGCCAGCAGTTTTAGGACAGGGGGTGTGGGGCACGAGCAGTACTTC	TRBJ2-7	few	16	TRBV12-3/TRBV12-4	TRBD1
CASSLTGKNTEAFF	TGTGCCAGCAGCCTCACAGGGAAGAACACTGAAGCTTTCTTT	TRBJ1-1	.	14	TRBV21-1	.
CASSFYSGTNGEQFF	TGTGCCAGCAGTTTCTATAGCGGGACTAACGGTGAGCAGTTCTTC	TRBJ2-1	many	15	TRBV12-3/TRBV12-4	TRBD2
CASSRGDMSNTEAFF	TGTGCCAGTTCGAGAGGAGACATGTCGAACACTGAAGCTTTCTTT	TRBJ1-1	few	15	TRBV19	.
CASSFSPGQGASPLHF	TGTGCCAGCAGTTTTTCTCCGGGACAGGGAGCTTCACCCCTCCACTTT	TRBJ1-6	few	16	TRBV27	TRBD1
CASSNEDRGGDTQYF	TGTGCCAGCAGCAATGAGGACAGGGGGGGCGATACGCAGTATTTT	TRBJ2-3	.	15	TRBV3-1	TRBD1
CASSQDMASGRDEQYF	TGCGCCAGCAGCCAAGATATGGCCTCGGGCCGGGACGAGCAGTACTTC	TRBJ2-7	.	16	TRBV4-1	.
CSASGAELIVADTQYF	TGCAGTGCTAGCGGTGCGGAATTGATCGTTGCGGATACGCAGTATTTT	TRBJ2-3	many	16	TRBV20-1	.
CSARDFQAGTDTQYF	TGCAGTGCTAGAGATTTCCAAGCCGGCACAGATACGCAGTATTTT	TRBJ2-3	many	15	TRBV20-1	.
CASSLPSVGGSYGYTF	TGTGCCAGCAGCCTACCCTCCGTAGGGGGAAGTTATGGCTACACCTTC	TRBJ1-2	few	16	TRBV5-6	.
CASSFSRGYGYTF	TGTGCCAGCAGTTTTTCCCGGGGGTATGGCTACACCTTC	TRBJ1-2	few	13	TRBV12-3/TRBV12-4	.
CASSFDSLETQYF	TGTGCCAGCAGTTTTGACAGTTTGGAGACCCAGTACTTC	TRBJ2-5	many	13	TRBV27	.
CASSFGLAGTPDTQYF	TGTGCCAGCAGCTTTGGGTTAGCGGGGACCCCAGATACGCAGTATTTT	TRBJ2-3	.	16	TRBV7-9	TRBD2
CAWSPPGNEQYF	TGTGCCTGGAGCCCCCCGGGGAACGAGCAGTACTTC	TRBJ2-7	many	12	TRBV30	.
CASSPWPERGASYEQYF	TGCGCCAGCAGCCCCTGGCCAGAGCGGGGGGCTTCCTACGAGCAGTACTTC	TRBJ2-7	.	17	TRBV5-1	TRBD2
CSVDSQESSYEQYF	TGCAGCGTTGATTCCCAGGAGAGCTCCTACGAGCAGTACTTC	TRBJ2-7	many	14	TRBV29-1	.
CASSYFRGTAYEQYF	TGTGCCAGCAGTTACTTCAGGGGGACCGCCTACGAGCAGTACTTC	TRBJ2-7	.	15	TRBV6-5	TRBD1
CSARTGQGRETQYF	TGCAGTGCTAGAACGGGACAGGGAAGAGAGACCCAGTACTTC	TRBJ2-5	many	14	TRBV20-1	TRBD1
CASRAGTSRAGELFF	TGTGCCAGCAGAGCAGGGACTAGCAGAGCCGGGGAGCTGTTTTTT	TRBJ2-2	few	15	TRBV12-3/TRBV12-4	TRBD2
CASSILGFGTGELFF	TGTGCCAGTAGTATACTAGGCTTCGGCACCGGGGAGCTGTTTTTT	TRBJ2-2	few	15	TRBV19	.
CAWKGEETGWYGEKLFF	TGTGCCTGGAAAGGAGAAGAGACAGGGTGGTACGGTGAAAAACTGTTTTTT	TRBJ1-4	.	17	TRBV30	TRBD1
CASSLEYRADTQYF	TGTGCCAGCAGCTTAGAGTATAGGGCAGATACGCAGTATTTT	TRBJ2-3	.	14	TRBV5-5	.